This T cell receptor (beta chain) is drawn from a study of blood T cell repertoires in COVID-19 (dated by TCRdb to 2018 to 2020). Regarding the research as a whole: The collaborator samples originated in the United States, Italy and Spain and spanned the acute and convalescent phases of COVID-19. Where available, HLA class I and class II types were taken from metadata supplied by the sample provider and were not determined by assay-based typing. The samples were drawn from the first 160 participants of the ongoing ImmuneRACE study and from 950 to 1,500 subjects provided by 6 global collaborators. The repertoires were released in a freely available public database meant as a resource for research on the immune response to SARS-CoV-2. Nearly every sample came with metadata listing a de-identified subject ID, COVID-19 status, age in years and sex. Subjects who had been exposed to COVID-19, were actively infected with it, or had recovered from it provided the deeply sampled blood TCRbeta repertoires that made up the dataset. The material from the prospective study consisted of cDNA or gDNA derived from T cells, B-cell-depleted T cells, or PBMCs.

Study-level results and caveats: Clinical and demographic metadata were provided uncurated, with the amount varying by source and participant.

TCRbeta CDR3 regions were amplified from genomic DNA by means of the immunoSEQ Assay, a bias-controlled multiplex PCR. Processing in the source paper ran as follows. Nucleated cell counts per sample were estimated from amplification of reference gene primers within the assay. To quantify the absolute abundance of each unique TCRbeta CDR3 rearrangement, sequence reads were collapsed and filtered. For each sample, productive Simpson clonality was calculated as the square root of Simpson's diversity index across productive rearrangements. TCRdb took this table from immuneACCESS and kept in-frame rearrangements with V and J called. Such tables lack part of the clones; where checked against another copy, unresolved V genes explain under half of the gap, and the rest is unexplained. Clone size and the V and J calls come from that table; the DNA yielded D and trimming. The sample table holds about 200,000 clones, of which 83% were seen once. The ten top clones hold around 2.3% of the sample.

Trimming accounts for 9 bases at V and 5 bases at J, while the number of junction bases matched to no gene is 13. Taken from the germline V gene (reference sequence), the CDR1 and CDR2 loops are MNHNY and SVGAGI. Reading from cysteine to phenylalanine, the CDR3 counts 15 amino acids. Solely the CDR3 DNA is kept, with 45 bases framed from the first base. Collaborating institutions collected whole blood in K2EDTA tubes following their own protocols. For TCRbeta analysis, collaborators shipped samples in one of three forms: frozen whole blood, isolated PBMCs, or DNA extracted from either of those sample types. With respect to this clone: Which antigen it targets is not known. Base qualities are not provided; no much larger clone lies one nucleotide away.

The specimen sequenced was peripheral blood. The chain is assembled from TRBV6-6 and TRBJ1-1; 9 bases in the junction line up with TRBD1. The sequence was collected from a woman in her 40s with active or convalescent COVID-19. The nucleotide sequence reads as follows: TGTGCCAGTCTACCGGGACAGGGAGGGAGGACTGAAGCTTTCTTT. It encodes CASLPGQGGRTEAFF.